This T cell receptor beta chain was found in a study of OX40 agonist ivuxolimab in advanced cancers. Assay used: immunoSEQ multiplex PCR; TCRdb lists only in-frame clones, some missing. Seen here are 25,000 to 35,000 clones, roughly 87% observed once, and the top ten hold about 22%. The ends were cut back, 6 bases at V and 6 bases at J, with 16 bases in the middle. This CDR3 comprises 14 residues. CDR1 and CDR2 (germline): MDHEN, SYDVKM. The chain is built from TRBV28 and TRBJ2-3; the D gene is possibly TRBD2 (7 bases). Sequencing used CD4+ or CD8+ T cells sorted from blood, obtained in a trial of the OX40 agonist ivuxolimab. The sequence was obtained from an adult with an advanced solid tumor such as melanoma, head and neck, liver or kidney cancer. CDR3 residues: CASSPAGGRDTQYF. The CDR3 region has the DNA TGTGCCAGCAGCCCCGCCGGGGGGCGGGATACGCAGTATTTT.